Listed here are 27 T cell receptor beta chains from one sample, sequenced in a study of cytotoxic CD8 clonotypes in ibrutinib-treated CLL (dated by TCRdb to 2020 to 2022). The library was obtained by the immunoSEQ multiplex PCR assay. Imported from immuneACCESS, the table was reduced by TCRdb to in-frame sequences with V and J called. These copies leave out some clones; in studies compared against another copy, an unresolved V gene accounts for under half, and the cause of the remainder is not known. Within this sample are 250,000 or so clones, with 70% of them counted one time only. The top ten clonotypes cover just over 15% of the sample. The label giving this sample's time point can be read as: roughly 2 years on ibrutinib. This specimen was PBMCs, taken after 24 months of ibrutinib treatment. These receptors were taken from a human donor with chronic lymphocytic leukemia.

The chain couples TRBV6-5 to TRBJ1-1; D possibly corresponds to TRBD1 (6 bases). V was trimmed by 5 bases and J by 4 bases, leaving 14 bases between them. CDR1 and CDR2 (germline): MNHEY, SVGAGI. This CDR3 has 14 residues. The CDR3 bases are TGTGCCAGCAGTCCCTCCTGGGGGGCCACTGAAGCTTTCTTT. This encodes CASSPSWGATEAFF.

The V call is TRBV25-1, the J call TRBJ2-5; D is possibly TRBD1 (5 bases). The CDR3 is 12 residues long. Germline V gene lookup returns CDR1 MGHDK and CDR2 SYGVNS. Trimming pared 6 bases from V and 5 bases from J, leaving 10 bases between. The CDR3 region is CASRGLWETQYF. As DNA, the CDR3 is TGTGCCAGCAGGGGGCTGTGGGAGACCCAGTACTTC.

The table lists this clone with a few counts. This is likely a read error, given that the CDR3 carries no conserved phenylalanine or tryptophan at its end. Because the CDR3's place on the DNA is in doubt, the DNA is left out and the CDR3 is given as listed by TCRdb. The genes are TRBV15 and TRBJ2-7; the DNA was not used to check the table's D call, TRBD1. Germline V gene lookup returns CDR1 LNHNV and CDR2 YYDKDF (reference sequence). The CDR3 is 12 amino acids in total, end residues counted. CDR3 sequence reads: CATSRDGTGKWI.

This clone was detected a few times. CDR3: CATSSGNYGYTF. CDR3 sequence (DNA): TGTGCCACGAGCTCGGGCAACTATGGCTACACCTTC. The J gene is TRBJ1-2, the V gene TRBV28; D is ambiguous. There are 12 residues in the CDR3. CDR1 is MDHEN, CDR2 SYDVKM, per germline. Trimming took off 10 bases at V and 2 bases at J, with 11 bases between the two ends.

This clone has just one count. CDR3 nucleotides: TGTGCCAGCAGCTTTGTTAATCGCGAGCAGTACTTC. Amino acids: CASSFVNREQYF. The chain combines TRBV7-8 with TRBJ2-7; no clear D. V lost 3 bases, J lost 6 bases, and 9 bases lay in between. Germline V gene lookup returns CDR1 SGHVS and CDR2 FQNEAQ. CDR3 length equals 12 residues. Full variable domain (missing parts from reference TRBV7-8 and TRBJ2-7): GAGVSQSPRYKVAKRGQDVALRCDPISGHVSLFWYQQALGQGPEFLTYFQNEAQLDKSGLPSDRFFAERPEGSVSTLKIQRTQQEDSAVYLCASSFVNREQYFGPGTRLTVT.

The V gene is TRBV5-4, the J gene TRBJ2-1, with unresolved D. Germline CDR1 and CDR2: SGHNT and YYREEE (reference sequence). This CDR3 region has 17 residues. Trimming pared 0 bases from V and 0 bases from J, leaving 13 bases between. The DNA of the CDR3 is TGTGCCAGCAGCTTGGGTGGCGCCCAAAGCTCCTACAATGAGCAGTTCTTC. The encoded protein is CASSLGGAQSSYNEQFF.

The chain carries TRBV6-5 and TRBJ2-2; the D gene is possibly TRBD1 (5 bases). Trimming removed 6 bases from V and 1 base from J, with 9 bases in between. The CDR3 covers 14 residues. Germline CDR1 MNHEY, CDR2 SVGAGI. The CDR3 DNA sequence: TGTGCCAGCAGGAACGGACAGAACACCGGGGAGCTGTTTTTT. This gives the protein CASRNGQNTGELFF.

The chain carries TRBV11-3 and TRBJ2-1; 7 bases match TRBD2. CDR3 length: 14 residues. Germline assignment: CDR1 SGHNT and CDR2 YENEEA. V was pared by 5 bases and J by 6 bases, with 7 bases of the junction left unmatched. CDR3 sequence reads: CASSQGLGANEQFF. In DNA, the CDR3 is TGTGCCAGCAGCCAAGGACTAGGGGCCAATGAGCAGTTCTTC. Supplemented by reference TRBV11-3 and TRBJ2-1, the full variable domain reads EAGVVQSPRYKIIEKKQPVAFWCNPISGHNTLYWYLQNLGQGPELLIRYENEEAVDDSQLPKDRFSAERLKGVDSTLKIQPAELGDSAVYLCASSQGLGANEQFFGPGTRLTVL.

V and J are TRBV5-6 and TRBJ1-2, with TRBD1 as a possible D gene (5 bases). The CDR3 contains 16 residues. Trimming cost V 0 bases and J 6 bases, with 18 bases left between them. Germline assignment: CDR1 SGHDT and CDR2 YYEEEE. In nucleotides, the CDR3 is TGTGCCAGCAGCTTGGTGACGCACCGGGACTTTCATGGCTACACCTTC. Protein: CASSLVTHRDFHGYTF.

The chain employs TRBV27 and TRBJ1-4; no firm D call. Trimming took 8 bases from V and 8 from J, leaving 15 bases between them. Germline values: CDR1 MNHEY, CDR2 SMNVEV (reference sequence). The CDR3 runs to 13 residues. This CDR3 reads CASAYGPGEKLFF. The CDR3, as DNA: TGTGCCAGCGCTTACGGGCCTGGAGAAAAACTGTTTTTT.

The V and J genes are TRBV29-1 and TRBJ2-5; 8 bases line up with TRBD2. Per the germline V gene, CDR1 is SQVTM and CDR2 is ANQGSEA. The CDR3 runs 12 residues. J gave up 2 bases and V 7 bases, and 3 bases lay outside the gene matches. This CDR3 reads CSGIAGQETQYF. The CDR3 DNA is TGCAGCGGAATAGCGGGGCAAGAGACCCAGTACTTC. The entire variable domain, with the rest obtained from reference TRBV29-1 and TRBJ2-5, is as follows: SAVISQKPSRDICQRGTSLTIQCQVDSQVTMMFWYRQQPGQSLTLIATANQGSEATYESGFVIDKFPISRPNLTFSTLTVSNMSPEDSSIYLCSGIAGQETQYFGPGTRLLVL.

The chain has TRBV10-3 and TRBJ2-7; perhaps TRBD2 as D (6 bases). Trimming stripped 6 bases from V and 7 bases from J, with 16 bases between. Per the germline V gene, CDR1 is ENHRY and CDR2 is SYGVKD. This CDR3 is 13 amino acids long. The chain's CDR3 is CAIRPERRGEQYF. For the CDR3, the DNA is TGTGCCATCAGGCCGGAGCGGAGGGGAGAGCAGTACTTC.

CDR3 sequence reads: CASSSVGQSSQPQHF. CDR3 coding DNA: TGTGCCAGCAGCTCGGTGGGACAATCTTCTCAGCCCCAGCATTTT. The chain employs TRBV5-5 and TRBJ1-5; weak D call: TRBD1 (6 bases). Trimming took 3 bases from V and 6 from J, leaving 16 bases between them. Germline CDR1 reads SGHKS; CDR2 reads YYEKEE (reference sequence). There are 15 residues in the CDR3.

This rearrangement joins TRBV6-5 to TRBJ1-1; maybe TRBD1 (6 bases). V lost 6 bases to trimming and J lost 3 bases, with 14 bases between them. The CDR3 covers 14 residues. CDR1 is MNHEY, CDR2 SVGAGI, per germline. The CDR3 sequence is CASRPGQRDTEAFF. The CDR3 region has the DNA TGTGCCAGCAGACCCGGACAGCGAGACACTGAAGCTTTCTTT.

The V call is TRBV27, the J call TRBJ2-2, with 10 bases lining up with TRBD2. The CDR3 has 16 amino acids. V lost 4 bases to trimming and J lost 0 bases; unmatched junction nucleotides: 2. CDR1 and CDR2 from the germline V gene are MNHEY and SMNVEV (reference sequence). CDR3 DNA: TGTGCCAGCAGTTCTGGACTAGCGGCGAACACCGGGGAGCTGTTTTTT. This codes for CASSSGLAANTGELFF.

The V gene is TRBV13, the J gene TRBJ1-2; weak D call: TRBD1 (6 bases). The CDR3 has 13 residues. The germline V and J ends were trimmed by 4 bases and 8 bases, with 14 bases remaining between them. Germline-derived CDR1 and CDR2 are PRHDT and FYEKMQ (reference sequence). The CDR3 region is CASSSWGPRGYTF. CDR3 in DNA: TGTGCCAGCAGCTCCTGGGGGCCACGGGGCTACACCTTC.

CDR3 sequence (DNA): TGTGCCAGCAGTGGGTCTAACACCGGGGAGCTGTTTTTT. This sequence encodes CASSGSNTGELFF. The rearrangement links TRBV2 to TRBJ2-2; D call uncertain. From germline, CDR1 is SNHLY and CDR2 FYNNEI. V lost 4 bases and J lost 2, with 5 bases in between. This CDR3 has 13 amino acids.

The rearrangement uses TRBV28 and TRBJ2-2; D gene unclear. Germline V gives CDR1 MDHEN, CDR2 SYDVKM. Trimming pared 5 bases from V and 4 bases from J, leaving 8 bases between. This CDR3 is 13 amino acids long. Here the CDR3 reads CASSRPSTGELFF. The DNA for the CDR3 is TGTGCCAGCAGTCGTCCAAGCACCGGGGAGCTGTTTTTT. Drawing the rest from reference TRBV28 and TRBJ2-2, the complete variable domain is DVKVTQSSRYLVKRTGEKVFLECVQDMDHENMFWYRQDPGLGLRLIYFSYDVKMKEKGDIPEGYSVSREKKERFSLILESASTNQTSMYLCASSRPSTGELFFGEGSRLTVL.

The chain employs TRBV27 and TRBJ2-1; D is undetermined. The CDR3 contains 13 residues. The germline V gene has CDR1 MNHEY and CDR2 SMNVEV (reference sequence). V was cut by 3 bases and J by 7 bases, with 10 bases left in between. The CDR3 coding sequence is TGTGCCAGCAGTTTCGAGCCCGGGAATGAGCAGTTCTTC. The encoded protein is CASSFEPGNEQFF.

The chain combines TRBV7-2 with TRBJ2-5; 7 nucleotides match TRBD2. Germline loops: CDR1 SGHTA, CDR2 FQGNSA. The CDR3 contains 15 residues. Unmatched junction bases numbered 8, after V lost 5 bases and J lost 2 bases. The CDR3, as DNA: TGTGCCAGCAGCCCCCAACTAGCGAGACAAGAGACCCAGTACTTC. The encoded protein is CASSPQLARQETQYF. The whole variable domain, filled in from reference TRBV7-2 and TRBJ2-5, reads GAGVSQSPSNKVTEKGKDVELRCDPISGHTALYWYRQSLGQGLEFLIYFQGNSAPDKSGLPSDRFSAERTGGSVSTLTIQRTQQEDSAVYLCASSPQLARQETQYFGPGTRLLVL.

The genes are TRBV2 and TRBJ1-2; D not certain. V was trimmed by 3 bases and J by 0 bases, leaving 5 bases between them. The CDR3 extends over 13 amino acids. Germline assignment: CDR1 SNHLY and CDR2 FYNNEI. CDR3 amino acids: CASSDAANYGYTF. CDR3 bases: TGTGCCAGCAGTGATGCTGCTAACTATGGCTACACCTTC.

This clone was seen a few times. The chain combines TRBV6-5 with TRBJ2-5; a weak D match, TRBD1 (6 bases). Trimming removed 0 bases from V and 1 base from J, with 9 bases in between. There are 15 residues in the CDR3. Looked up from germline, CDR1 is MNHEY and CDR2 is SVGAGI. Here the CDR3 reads CASSYSTGSQETQYF. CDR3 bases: TGTGCCAGCAGTTACTCCACAGGGTCCCAAGAGACCCAGTACTTC.

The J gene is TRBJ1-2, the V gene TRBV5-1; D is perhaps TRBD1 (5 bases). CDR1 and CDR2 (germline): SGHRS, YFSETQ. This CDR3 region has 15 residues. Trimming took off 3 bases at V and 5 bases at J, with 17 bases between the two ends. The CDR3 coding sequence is TGCGCCAGCAGCTACGGTGGCAGGGAGACATATGGCTACACCTTC. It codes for CASSYGGRETYGYTF.

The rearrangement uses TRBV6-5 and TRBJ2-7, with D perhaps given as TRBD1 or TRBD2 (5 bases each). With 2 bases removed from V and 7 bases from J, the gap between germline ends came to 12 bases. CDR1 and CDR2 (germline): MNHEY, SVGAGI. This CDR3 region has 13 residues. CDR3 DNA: TGTGCCAGCAGTTACGGGACGGCCATGGAGCAGTACTTC. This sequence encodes CASSYGTAMEQYF.

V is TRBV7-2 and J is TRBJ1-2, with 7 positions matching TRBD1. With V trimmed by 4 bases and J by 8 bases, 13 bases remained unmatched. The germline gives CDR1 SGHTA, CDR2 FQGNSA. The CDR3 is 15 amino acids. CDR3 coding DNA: TGTGCCAGCAGCTCGACAGGGCCCCTATCCCTCGGCTACACCTTC. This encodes CASSSTGPLSLGYTF.

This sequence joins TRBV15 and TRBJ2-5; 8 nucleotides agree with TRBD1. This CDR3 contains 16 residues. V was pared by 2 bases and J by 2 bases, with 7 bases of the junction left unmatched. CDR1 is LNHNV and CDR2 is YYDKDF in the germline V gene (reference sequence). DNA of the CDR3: TGTGCCACCAGCAGATGGTCAGGGGGCGGTCAAGAGACCCAGTACTTC. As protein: CATSRWSGGGQETQYF.

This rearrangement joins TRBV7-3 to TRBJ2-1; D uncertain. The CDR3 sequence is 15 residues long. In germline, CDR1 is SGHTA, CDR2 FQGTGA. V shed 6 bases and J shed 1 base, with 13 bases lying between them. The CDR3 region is CASSFTSDSYNEQFF. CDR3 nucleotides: TGTGCCAGCAGTTTTACCTCAGATTCCTACAATGAGCAGTTCTTC.